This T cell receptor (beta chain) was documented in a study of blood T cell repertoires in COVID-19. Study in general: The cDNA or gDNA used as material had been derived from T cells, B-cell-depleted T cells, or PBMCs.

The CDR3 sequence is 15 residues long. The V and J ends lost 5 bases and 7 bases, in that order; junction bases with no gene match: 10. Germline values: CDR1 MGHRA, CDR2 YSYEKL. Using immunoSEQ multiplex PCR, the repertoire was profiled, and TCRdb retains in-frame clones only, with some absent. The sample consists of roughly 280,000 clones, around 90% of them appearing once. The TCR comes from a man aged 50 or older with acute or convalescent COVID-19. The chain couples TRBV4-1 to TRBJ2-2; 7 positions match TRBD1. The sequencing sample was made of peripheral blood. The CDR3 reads CASSNRDRPIGELFF. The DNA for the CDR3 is TGCGCCAGCAGCAATCGGGACAGACCTATCGGGGAGCTGTTTTTT.